This T cell receptor beta chain is drawn from a study of T cell responses to AZD1222 COVID-19 vaccine. Points from the study as a whole: Mostly white British, mostly female donors; authors suggested clonal diversity may be underestimated. There were vaccine-associated CD4 TCRs across spike, dominant at 160-218 and 743-854.

V shed 1 base and J shed 7 bases, with 14 bases lying between them. This CDR3 comprises 16 residues. CDR1 and CDR2 (germline): SGHVS, FNYEAQ. Assay: immunoSEQ multiplex PCR; the TCRdb copy retains only in-frame clones and omits some. The sample has about 120,000 clones; 80% to 95% are singletons. Of note for this clone: Its antigen is undetermined.

The chain uses TRBV7-6 and TRBJ1-6; no clear D gene. The clonotype was recovered from an adult who received the AZD1222 COVID-19 vaccine. The sequenced sample was peripheral blood, obtained 28 days after the second AZD1222 dose. This CDR3 reads CASSLEPYPDNSPLHF. The CDR3 DNA reads as TGTGCCAGCAGCTTAGAGCCTTACCCGGACAATTCACCCCTCCACTTT. The full variable domain, rest sourced from reference TRBV7-6 and TRBJ1-6, is GAGVSQSPRYKVTKRGQDVALRCDPISGHVSLYWYRQALGQGPEFLTYFNYEAQQDKSGLPNDRFSAERPEGSISTLTIQRTEQRDSAMYRCASSLEPYPDNSPLHFGNGTRLTVT.